This TCR beta chain is from a study of T cell responses to AZD1222 COVID-19 vaccine. Details on this clone: Its specificity is unknown.

V was shortened by 1 base and J by 6 bases, with 12 bases between the two germline ends. The germline CDR1 and CDR2 sequences are SGHDT and YYEEEE. The CDR3 is 14 amino acids. Study-wide results and caveats: In all cases, repertoires were sampled only after the peak T cell response.

Clones were sequenced by immunoSEQ multiplex PCR, and TCRdb holds only the in-frame ones, with some missing. The sample shows approximately 170,000 clones, 92% of them seen only once. This sequence was found in an adult who received the AZD1222 COVID-19 vaccine. The chain joins TRBV5-6 to TRBJ2-3, with unresolved D. This material consisted of peripheral blood, taken 28 days after the second AZD1222 dose. This CDR3 is CASSLSRLGDTQYF. As DNA, the CDR3 is TGTGCCAGCAGCTTGAGCCGGCTGGGGGATACGCAGTATTTT. Based on the CDR3 plus reference TRBV5-6 and TRBJ2-3, the full variable domain is DAGVTQSPTHLIKTRGQQVTLRCSPKSGHDTVSWYQQALGQGPQFIFQYYEEEERQRGNFPDRFSGHQFPNYSSELNVNALLLGDSALYLCASSLSRLGDTQYFGPGTRLTVL.